The rows below give T cell receptor beta chains drawn from one sample of a study of T-cell reconstitution after alpha-beta-depleted transplantation in children. From the PCR reads, TCRdb called clonotypes with MiXCR, one entry per CDR3 protein. The table has a few hundred thousand distinct CDR3 sequences, approximately 12% seen once. This specimen consisted of PBMCs from the stem cell graft donor, obtained from the stem cell graft. The source is a human donor who donated a stem cell graft to a child with combined immunodeficiency. Both conserved end residues are part of each CDR3. The D gene is left open where the match is weak. Clone size is not always given. Where it is, it says once, few, many or a class for expanded clones.

j_gene	d_gene	abundance	v_gene	CDR3nt	CDR3aa
TRBJ2-7	-	-	TRBV5-1	TGCGCCAGCAGCTTGGCACTGCGGGCTGTTTACGAGCAGTACTTC	CASSLALRAVYEQYF
TRBJ2-2	TRBD1	-	TRBV29-1	TGCAGCGTTACAGGGGGCGGGGAGCTGTTTTTT	CSVTGGGELFF
TRBJ2-7	-	-	TRBV11-2	TGTGCCAGCAGCTCGGCGTCCCGTCGGAGGCAGTACTTC	CASSSASRRRQYF
TRBJ2-5	-	many	TRBV7-9	TGTGCCAGCAGCTTCACACGCGGGTCTGAGACCCAGTACTTC	CASSFTRGSETQYF
TRBJ2-1	TRBD2	few	TRBV12-3/TRBV12-4	TGTGCCAGCAGTTTAGGGGGGGGGTTAATTAATGAGCAGTTCTTC	CASSLGGGLINEQFF
TRBJ2-7	-	many	TRBV12-3/TRBV12-4	TGTGCCAGCAGTCGGGCTGAGAGCTCCTACGAGCAGTACTTC	CASSRAESSYEQYF
TRBJ2-7	-	many	TRBV14	TGTGCCAGCAGCAGCAGTCAAGGGTCCTGGATGGCCGAGCAGTACTTC	CASSSSQGSWMAEQYF
TRBJ2-1	-	-	TRBV25-1	TGTGCCAGCAGTGAATACGGGACCAATGAGCAGTTCTTC	CASSEYGTNEQFF
TRBJ2-1	-	-	TRBV11-3	TGTGCCAGCAGCCTGAGGAGTTACAAAATTTACAATGAGCAGTTCTTC	CASSLRSYKIYNEQFF
TRBJ2-7	TRBD2	few	TRBV6-2/TRBV6-3	TGTGCCAGCAGTCAACGACTAGCGGGTCTCTACGAGCAGTACTTC	CASSQRLAGLYEQYF
TRBJ1-2	TRBD1	-	TRBV30	TGTGCCTGGAGTGTCATCGGGACAGGAGGGGGCTACACCTTC	CAWSVIGTGGGYTF
TRBJ2-1	TRBD2	-	TRBV6-2/TRBV6-3	TGTGCCAGCAGTTACCCGAGACTAGCGGGATCCTACAATGAGCAGTTCTTC	CASSYPRLAGSYNEQFF
TRBJ2-1	-	-	TRBV12-3/TRBV12-4	TGTGCCAGCAGCCAAACCCGCGGGTTCTCTCAGTTCTTC	CASSQTRGFSQFF
TRBJ2-1	TRBD2	few	TRBV9	TGTGCCAGCAGCGTAGAGGGACTAGCGGGGGGGCTAGTCAATGAGCAGTTCTTC	CASSVEGLAGGLVNEQFF
TRBJ1-6	-	few	TRBV7-2	TGTGCCAGCAGCTCCCAGTCTTTACCGAGTTCACCCCTCCACTTT	CASSSQSLPSSPLHF
TRBJ2-3	-	-	TRBV9	TGTGCCAGCAGCCCAAACTTGGGTACGCAGTATTTT	CASSPNLGTQYF
TRBJ2-2	-	-	TRBV21-1	TGTGCCAGCAGCAAAGACGAACGGGGGAGGTTCCCCGGGGAGCTGTTTTTT	CASSKDERGRFPGELFF